Below, 24 T cell receptor beta chains from the same sample are listed, as sequenced in a study of human T cells and chemical hapten exposure. Noted time point: pre-sensitization, week 0. Treatment denoted: therapeutic diphenylcyclopropenone sensitization with weekly scalp DPC. TCRdb reanalysed the RACE reads using MiXCR and keeps one entry per CDR3 protein. The table shows roughly 380,000 distinct CDR3 sequences, with less than 6.5% occurring only once. Sequencing was performed on whole blood, taken in connection with sensitization to the hapten diphenylcyclopropenone (DPC). The source is a woman in her 50s with alopecia areata. Some clones in this sample may be carry-over from other donors' samples.

In its sample, this clonotype was seen many times. The chain uses TRBV12-3 or TRBV12-4 and TRBJ2-1, with D uncertain. The CDR3 loop spans 11 amino acids. The V and J ends lost 5 bases and 7 bases respectively, with 6 bases between them. The CDR3 DNA sequence: TGTGCCAGCAGTCGAGTAAATGAGCAGTTCTTC. Its translation: CASSRVNEQFF.

The sample holds a few counts of this clonotype. The J gene is TRBJ1-5, the V gene TRBV7-8; D is unresolved. V lost 5 bases to trimming and J lost 0 bases, with 11 bases between them. The CDR3 consists of 15 residues. CDR1 is SGHVS and CDR2 is FQNEAQ in the germline V gene. CDR3 amino acids: CASSPREDSNQPQHF. The CDR3 DNA sequence: TGTGCCAGCAGCCCGCGAGAAGATAGCAATCAGCCCCAGCATTTT.

This clonotype was counted many times. The chain couples TRBV27 to TRBJ2-2, with D possibly being TRBD1 (5 bases). The CDR3 is made up of 16 amino acids. CDR1 MNHEY and CDR2 SMNVEV come from the germline V gene (reference sequence). The ends were cut back, 4 bases at V and 2 bases at J, with 14 bases in the middle. The CDR3 loop is CASSSNRFLNTGELFF. As DNA, the CDR3 is TGTGCCAGCAGTTCCAACAGGTTCTTAAACACCGGGGAGCTGTTTTTT.

The table lists this clonotype with many counts. The genes are TRBV13 and TRBJ1-2; D is undetermined. The CDR3 length is 14 residues. The germline V and J ends were trimmed by 2 bases and 3 bases, with 10 bases remaining between them. From germline, CDR1 is PRHDT and CDR2 FYEKMQ (reference sequence). The CDR3: CASSLTADYYGYTF. The CDR3 nucleotides read TGTGCCAGCAGCTTAACGGCAGACTACTATGGCTACACCTTC. The variable domain in full, completed from reference TRBV13 and TRBJ1-2, reads AAGVIQSPRHLIKEKRETATLKCYPIPRHDTVYWYQQGPGQDPQFLISFYEKMQSDKGSIPDRFSAQQFSDYHSELNMSSLELGDSALYFCASSLTADYYGYTFGSGTRLTVV.

In its sample, this clonotype was seen many times. The CDR3 nucleotides read TGTGCCAGCAGTTACAGGGCTAGCGGGAGGATAATAAATGAGCAGTTCTTC. It codes for CASSYRASGRIINEQFF. This chain connects TRBV6-2 or TRBV6-3 to TRBJ2-1; TRBD2 aligns across 11 bases. Trimming cost V 2 bases and J 7 bases; bases outside gene matches: 10. CDR1 is MNHEY and CDR2 is SVGEGT in the germline V gene. The CDR3 length is 17 residues.

This clonotype was seen a handful of times. The chain combines TRBV30 with TRBJ1-1; D unresolved. Per germline, CDR1 GTSNPN and CDR2 SVGIG (reference sequence). V gave up 5 bases and J gave up 9 bases, with 25 bases separating them. The CDR3 contains 15 residues. CDR3 DNA: TGTGCCTGGGTCCAATCGAGGGCACTCGGCGGGAAAGCTTTCTTT. As protein: CAWVQSRALGGKAFF.

In its sample, this clonotype was seen many times. This chain links TRBV27 with TRBJ1-1, with unresolved D. CDR3 length equals 14 residues. CDR1 is MNHEY, CDR2 SMNVEV, per germline (reference sequence). Between the trimmed V and J ends, which lost 3 bases and 2 bases, there was a span of 10 bases. Here the CDR3 reads CASSFGSRNTEAFF. The CDR3 nucleotides are TGTGCCAGCAGTTTTGGGAGTCGAAACACTGAAGCTTTCTTT.

This clonotype was seen repeatedly, ten times or more. The chain joins TRBV6-6 to TRBJ2-7; D could derive from TRBD1 or TRBD2 (5 bases each). Germline CDR1 MNHNY, CDR2 SVGAGI (reference sequence). V lost 0 bases and J 6 bases, leaving 9 bases between the germline ends. CDR3 length equals 13 residues. The CDR3 DNA reads TGTGCCAGCAGTTACTCGGGGGAGCTCGAGCAGTACTTC. Translation gives CASSYSGELEQYF.

Comments on this clonotype: It may be a read error: a sequence one base away is much more abundant. V and J are TRBV6-2 or TRBV6-3 and TRBJ2-5; no firm D call. Germline CDR1 reads MNHEY; CDR2 reads SVGEGT. This CDR3 region has 12 residues. The CDR3: CASSYSGETHYF. The CDR3 DNA reads TGTGCCAGCAGTTACTCAGGAGAGACCCACTACTTC.

In this sample, this clonotype turned up many times. The J gene is TRBJ2-3, the V gene TRBV7-8, with unresolved D. This CDR3 has 13 amino acids. Deletions cut 5 bases from V and 9 bases from J, with 15 bases between. CDR1 is SGHVS and CDR2 is FQNEAQ in the germline V gene. CDR3 region: CASSLSLLGTQYF. CDR3 in DNA: TGTGCCAGCAGCCTCTCCTTATTAGGAACGCAGTATTTT. Full variable domain (outside the CDR3, taken from reference TRBV7-8 and TRBJ2-3): GAGVSQSPRYKVAKRGQDVALRCDPISGHVSLFWYQQALGQGPEFLTYFQNEAQLDKSGLPSDRFFAERPEGSVSTLKIQRTQQEDSAVYLCASSLSLLGTQYFGPGTRLTVL.

There are many counts of this clonotype. V gene TRBV15 combines with J gene TRBJ2-5; 11 nucleotides align to TRBD2. The CDR3 runs 16 residues. Germline CDR1 and CDR2: LNHNV and YYDKDF (reference sequence). V shed 4 bases and J 7 bases; nucleotides not matched to a gene: 11. CDR3 nucleotides: TGTGCCACCAGCACCGGGACTAGCGGTCCCACTGGGACCCAGTACTTC. This translates into CATSTGTSGPTGTQYF.

This clonotype came up a few times. DNA of the CDR3: TGTGCCAGCAGCAAAGCCCTGGGGATTGGCTACACCTTC. It yields the protein CASSKALGIGYTF. This chain connects TRBV3-1 to TRBJ1-2; no clear D. V was shortened by 5 bases and J by 7 bases, with 14 bases between the two germline ends. Germline V CDR1 and CDR2: LGHDT, YNNKEL (reference sequence). The CDR3 has 13 amino acids.

The table lists this clonotype with many counts. The chain links TRBV20-1 to TRBJ2-7; 12 nucleotides match TRBD2. This CDR3 region has 14 residues. V lost 3 bases and J lost 5; bases outside the gene matches: 5. Germline CDR1 reads DFQATT; CDR2 reads SNEGSKA (reference sequence). CDR3 region: CSASRLAGENEQYF. The CDR3 bases are TGCAGTGCTAGCCGACTAGCGGGAGAGAACGAGCAGTACTTC.

This clonotype was counted at least ten times. The chain employs TRBV29-1 and TRBJ2-5, with 10 bases matching TRBD2. V lost 3 bases and J lost 7; bases outside the gene matches: 2. Germline CDR1 and CDR2: SQVTM and ANQGSEA. This CDR3 region has 12 residues. This chain's CDR3 is CSVDGTSVTQYF. CDR3 DNA sequence: TGCAGCGTTGACGGGACTAGCGTGACCCAGTACTTC.

This clonotype showed up many times. The genes are TRBV28 and TRBJ2-6, with 7 bases that match TRBD1. The CDR3 runs 16 residues. Germline CDR1 and CDR2: MDHEN and SYDVKM. Trimming cost V 6 bases and J 0 bases; bases outside gene matches: 5. As DNA, the CDR3 is TGTGCCAGCAGACGACAGGGTTCCTCTGGGGCCAACGTCCTGACTTTC. This translates into CASRRQGSSGANVLTF.

In its sample, this clonotype was seen many times. This rearrangement joins TRBV4-3 to TRBJ2-2; D gene uncertain. Germline values: CDR1 LGHNA, CDR2 YSLEER. This CDR3 comprises 13 residues. V was clipped by 0 bases and J by 4 bases, with 3 bases between them. DNA for the CDR3: TGCGCCAGCAGCCAAGATGGCACCGGGGAGCTGTTTTTT. Amino acids: CASSQDGTGELFF.

This clonotype was observed at least ten times. The chain is built from TRBV20-1 and TRBJ1-1; D unclear. Germline V CDR1 and CDR2: DFQATT, SNEGSKA (reference sequence). This CDR3 spans 10 amino acids. V was cut by 6 bases and J by 3 bases, with 5 bases left in between. CDR3 in DNA: TGCAGTGCGAAGGACACTGAAGCTTTCTTT. Translation gives CSAKDTEAFF.

In nucleotides, the CDR3 is TGTGCCAGCAGCTTTCAGGGGGCTGGGGAGCTGTTTTTT. The encoded protein is CASSFQGAGELFF. The V call is TRBV11-2, the J call TRBJ2-2; 8 bases align to TRBD1. The CDR3 has 13 residues. Germline V gene sequence: CDR1 SGHAT, CDR2 FQNNGV. V shed 3 bases and J 8 bases; nucleotides not matched to a gene: 2. The variable domain in full, completed from reference TRBV11-2 and TRBJ2-2, reads EAGVAQSPRYKIIEKRQSVAFWCNPISGHATLYWYQQILGQGPKLLIQFQNNGVVDDSQLPKDRFSAERLKGVDSTLKIQPAKLEDSAVYLCASSFQGAGELFFGEGSRLTVL.

This clonotype came up many times. The CDR3 protein is CASSPPGRGKDGYTF. The CDR3 nucleotides are TGTGCCAGCAGCCCCCCAGGGAGGGGAAAAGATGGCTACACCTTC. V is TRBV7-2 and J is TRBJ1-2, with a possible D match to TRBD1 (5 bases). In germline, CDR1 is SGHTA, CDR2 FQGNSA. The ends were cut back, 5 bases at V and 6 bases at J, with 19 bases in the middle. The CDR3 length is 15 residues. The whole variable domain, filled in from reference TRBV7-2 and TRBJ1-2, reads GAGVSQSPSNKVTEKGKDVELRCDPISGHTALYWYRQSLGQGLEFLIYFQGNSAPDKSGLPSDRFSAERTGGSVSTLTIQRTQQEDSAVYLCASSPPGRGKDGYTFGSGTRLTVV.

This clonotype has ten or more counts. This chain uses TRBV4-2 with TRBJ2-6; possibly TRBD1 for D (5 bases). The length of the CDR3 is 17 residues. V lost 2 bases and J 0 bases, leaving 11 bases between the germline ends. The V gene's germline CDR1 is LGHNA and CDR2 YNFKEQ. As DNA, the CDR3 is TGTGCCAGCAGCCAATACGAGGACACCTCTGGGGCCAACGTCCTGACTTTC. Translation: CASSQYEDTSGANVLTF.

The chain combines TRBV6-2 or TRBV6-3 with TRBJ1-5; D call uncertain. The CDR3 contains 14 residues. Per the germline V gene, CDR1 is MNHEY and CDR2 is SVGEGT. V lost 0 bases and J 4 bases, leaving 7 bases between the germline ends. In DNA form, the CDR3 reads TGTGCCAGCAGTTACTCAATCGGGAATCAGCCCCAGCATTTT. It yields the protein CASSYSIGNQPQHF.

The rearrangement uses TRBV20-1 and TRBJ2-1; TRBD2 matches 12 bases. The CDR3 length is 16 residues. V shed 3 bases and J 4 bases; nucleotides not matched to a gene: 7. Germline V CDR1 and CDR2: DFQATT, SNEGSKA (reference sequence). The CDR3 protein is CSASRTSGVGYNEQFF. CDR3 coding DNA: TGCAGTGCTAGTAGGACTAGCGGGGTCGGATACAATGAGCAGTTCTTC.

This clonotype was observed a few times. The chain has TRBV6-1 and TRBJ1-2, with no clear D. Germline assignment: CDR1 MNHNS and CDR2 SASEGT. This CDR3 region has 14 residues. Trimming took 0 bases from V and 7 from J, leaving 12 bases between them. This CDR3 reads CASSEALGGSGYTF. In nucleotides, the CDR3 is TGTGCCAGCAGTGAAGCGCTTGGAGGGAGTGGCTACACCTTC.

This clonotype was counted only a few times. The chain couples TRBV5-1 to TRBJ2-1; possible D gene TRBD1, 6 bases. The CDR3 loop spans 14 amino acids. Germline CDR1 reads SGHRS; CDR2 reads YFSETQ. The V end was cut by 1 base, the J end by 8 bases, with 13 bases between. The CDR3 nucleotides are TGCGCCAGCAGCTTGAGGGCAGGGGTGGATGAGCAGTTCTTC. It yields the protein CASSLRAGVDEQFF.